These 18 T cell receptor beta chains were sequenced from one sample in a study of cytotoxic CD8 clonotypes in ibrutinib-treated CLL. Sequenced by immunoSEQ multiplex PCR; TCRdb stores in-frame clones only, minus some. There are approximately 45,000 clones in the sample; 60% to 80% occur only once, and roughly 21% lies in the top ten. Sequences were derived from PBMCs, sampled after 24 months of ibrutinib treatment. Receptors originate from a human donor with chronic lymphocytic leukemia.

J is TRBJ2-3 and V is TRBV29-1; D ambiguous. Trimming removed 7 bases from V and 2 bases from J, with 7 bases in between. In germline, CDR1 is SQVTM, CDR2 ANQGSEA. CDR3 size: 11 residues. The CDR3 coding sequence is TGCAGCGCTGCCTCCACAGATACGCAGTATTTT. Its protein product is CSAASTDTQYF.

V is TRBV4-1 and J is TRBJ2-2, with 9 bases matching TRBD2. V was clipped by 4 bases and J by 8 bases; unmatched bases: 14. The CDR3 runs 17 residues. The germline CDR1 and CDR2 sequences are MGHRA and YSYEKL. The CDR3 protein is CASSLEWREGPGGELFF. CDR3 nucleotide sequence: TGCGCCAGCAGCCTAGAGTGGCGGGAGGGCCCTGGTGGGGAGCTGTTTTTT.

The chain couples TRBV28 to TRBJ2-4, with 8 bases lining up with TRBD1. With 3 bases clipped from V and 0 bases from J, the junction kept 7 bases outside the gene matches. The CDR3 has 17 amino acids. In germline, CDR1 is MDHEN, CDR2 SYDVKM. The CDR3 sequence: CASSLATGGLAKNIQYF. CDR3 coding DNA: TGTGCCAGCAGTTTGGCAACAGGGGGACTAGCCAAAAACATTCAGTACTTC. The full variable domain, rest sourced from reference TRBV28 and TRBJ2-4, is DVKVTQSSRYLVKRTGEKVFLECVQDMDHENMFWYRQDPGLGLRLIYFSYDVKMKEKGDIPEGYSVSREKKERFSLILESASTNQTSMYLCASSLATGGLAKNIQYFGAGTRLSVL.

The chain has TRBV5-1 and TRBJ1-5; 8 bases align to TRBD1. Per germline, CDR1 SGHRS and CDR2 YFSETQ. The CDR3 extends over 15 amino acids. V lost 4 bases and J lost 4; bases outside the gene matches: 7. The CDR3 region is CASSAGQGINQPQHF. CDR3 bases: TGCGCCAGCAGCGCTGGACAGGGCATTAATCAGCCCCAGCATTTT.

This chain joins TRBV10-3 and TRBJ2-2; no reliable D call. The V end was cut by 8 bases, the J end by 4 bases, with 8 bases between. The CDR3 is made up of 12 amino acids. Germline V gives CDR1 ENHRY, CDR2 SYGVKD. CDR3 sequence reads: CAIPAFTGELFF. Written as DNA, the CDR3 is TGTGCCATCCCTGCGTTCACCGGGGAGCTGTTTTTT.

The J gene is TRBJ2-7, the V gene TRBV10-3, with TRBD1 matching over 7 bases. CDR1 is ENHRY and CDR2 is SYGVKD in the germline V gene. The CDR3 runs 12 residues. With 10 bases clipped from V and 6 bases from J, the junction kept 9 bases outside the gene matches. The CDR3 DNA follows: TGTGCCACCTGGGACAGAGGAGGCGAGCAGTACTTC. Its protein product is CATWDRGGEQYF.

The chain is built from TRBV20-1 and TRBJ1-1; 9 bases are a match to TRBD1. The length of the CDR3 is 11 residues. Germline values: CDR1 DFQATT, CDR2 SNEGSKA (reference sequence). J lost 11 bases, V lost 6 bases, and 7 bases had no gene match. CDR3 coding DNA: TGCAGTGCGCGACAGGGGGGGGTGGCTTTCTTT. Translating gives CSARQGGVAFF.

This chain joins TRBV18 and TRBJ2-7, with 7 bases that match TRBD1. The CDR3 contains 14 residues. V lost 3 bases to trimming and J lost 4 bases; unmatched junction nucleotides: 6. Looked up from germline, CDR1 is KGHSH and CDR2 is LQKENI. This CDR3 reads CASSPGTEPYEQYF. The CDR3 DNA reads TGTGCCAGCTCACCCGGGACAGAACCTTACGAGCAGTACTTC.

Comments on this clone: The sample contains more than one DNA sequence encoding this CDR3. V usage is TRBV5-1 and J usage is TRBJ2-7, with D possibly TRBD2 on 6 matching bases. V lost 3 bases and J 5 bases, leaving 12 bases between the germline ends. CDR3 length: 13 residues. Per the germline V gene, CDR1 is SGHRS and CDR2 is YFSETQ. CDR3 sequence (DNA): TGCGCCAGCAGCTCGACGGGAGCCCACGAGCAGTACTTC. This gives the protein CASSSTGAHEQYF.

This clone was seen repeatedly, ten times or more. CDR3 protein: CASSSSNEQFF. In nucleotides, the CDR3 is TGTGCCAGCAGTTCTAGCAATGAGCAGTTCTTC. The chain joins TRBV6-6 to TRBJ2-1; D is undetermined. Germline V CDR1 and CDR2: MNHNY, SVGAGI (reference sequence). The CDR3 totals 11 residues. V gave up 4 bases and J gave up 6 bases, with 4 bases separating them.

This clone was found a few times. The chain links TRBV19 to TRBJ2-7; TRBD2 matches at 10 bases. This CDR3 is 15 amino acids long. J gave up 0 bases and V 7 bases, and 6 bases lay outside the gene matches. The germline CDR1 and CDR2 sequences are LNHDA and SQIVND (reference sequence). The CDR3 loop is CASKEREGLSYEQYF. The CDR3 DNA is TGTGCCAGTAAAGAGCGGGAGGGCCTCTCCTACGAGCAGTACTTC.

The gene calls are TRBV14 and TRBJ1-4; no clear D gene. The length of the CDR3 is 14 residues. V lost 1 base to trimming and J lost 8 bases, with 11 bases between them. Per germline, CDR1 SGHDN and CDR2 FVKESK. The CDR3 sequence is CASSQAINSEKLFF. The DNA of the CDR3 is TGTGCCAGCAGCCAAGCGATTAATAGCGAAAAACTGTTTTTT. Filled out from reference TRBV14 and TRBJ1-4, the complete variable domain reads EAGVTQFPSHSVIEKGQTVTLRCDPISGHDNLYWYRRVMGKEIKFLLHFVKESKQDESGMPNNRFLAERTGGTYSTLKVQPAELEDSGVYFCASSQAINSEKLFFGSGTQLSVL.

The chain links TRBV19 to TRBJ1-5, with unresolved D. CDR3 length equals 17 residues. Trimming took 6 bases from V and 9 from J, leaving 27 bases between them. Per germline, CDR1 LNHDA and CDR2 SQIVND (reference sequence). DNA for the CDR3: TGTGCCAGTAGACCCCCTTCACGGGGAGCATTAAGGAGGCCCCAGCATTTT. As protein: CASRPPSRGALRRPQHF.

This chain joins TRBV5-1 and TRBJ2-3; no reliable D call. The CDR3 is 14 residues long. Germline CDR1 is SGHRS and CDR2 is YFSETQ. The ends were cut back, 0 bases at V and 4 bases at J, with 9 bases in the middle. The CDR3 DNA is TGCGCCAGCAGCTTGGACCCGGTCCCAGATACGCAGTATTTT. Translation: CASSLDPVPDTQYF.

This chain links TRBV11-2 with TRBJ2-2; D remains ambiguous. This CDR3 contains 14 residues. The V gene lost 0 bases and the J gene lost 2 bases, with 4 bases spanning the gap. Germline values: CDR1 SGHAT, CDR2 FQNNGV. The chain's CDR3 is CASSLDLNTGELFF. The DNA for the CDR3 is TGTGCCAGCAGCTTAGATCTTAACACCGGGGAGCTGTTTTTT.

Only a few counts were recorded for this clone. This chain uses TRBV25-1 with TRBJ1-6; D is uncertain. CDR1 is MGHDK and CDR2 is SYGVNS in the germline V gene. Trimming took 2 bases from V and 0 from J, leaving 5 bases between them. There are 15 residues in the CDR3. CDR3 region: CASSEGISYNSPLHF. The CDR3 bases are TGTGCCAGCAGTGAAGGGATCTCCTATAATTCACCCCTCCACTTT.

The CDR3, as DNA: TGTGCCAGCAGTAGAACCGGGACGGCGCCCTACGAGCAGTACTTC. Its translation: CASSRTGTAPYEQYF. The chain links TRBV27 to TRBJ2-7; TRBD1 or TRBD2 may be the D gene (5 bases each). The CDR3 totals 15 residues. V was clipped by 5 bases and J by 2 bases, with 16 bases between them. Germline CDR1 and CDR2: MNHEY and SMNVEV (reference sequence).

This clone is a singleton in its sample. This chain uses TRBV6-6 with TRBJ2-7, with D perhaps TRBD1 or TRBD2 (5 bases each). The CDR3 extends over 14 amino acids. The germline V and J ends were trimmed by 5 bases and 0 bases, with 11 bases remaining between them. Per the germline V gene, CDR1 is MNHNY and CDR2 is SVGAGI (reference sequence). The CDR3 nucleotides are TGTGCCAGCAGTCCCGAGGGGCCCTCCTACGAGCAGTACTTC. Encoded protein: CASSPEGPSYEQYF.